This T cell receptor beta chain was sequenced during a study of blood T cells in healthy people across ages. Isolated PBMCs totaled at least 7 million in each sample. Broader study findings: Compared with aged donors, long-lived donors showed fewer expanded clones, suggesting selection. What prevented conclusive comparison of naive and antigen-experienced cells was that PBMCs were unsorted.

With respect to this clonotype: Its antigen remains unknown.

The second PCR ran roughly 7 to 12 cycles with a sample-barcoded 5' primer and J-beta primers. MiXCR, run by TCRdb on the 5' RACE reads, gives a single entry per CDR3 protein. The data hold about 680,000 distinct CDR3 sequences, with 49% observed a single time. The CDR3 totals 15 residues. The germline CDR1 and CDR2 sequences are SGHRS and YFSETQ. The ends were cut back, 4 bases at V and 6 bases at J, with 17 bases in the middle. V and J are TRBV5-1 and TRBJ2-1; D ambiguous. Input material: blood. This TCR was sampled from a woman between 55 and 75 years old in good health. The CDR3 spells CASSPNTIRRNEQFF. For the CDR3, the DNA is TGCGCCAGCAGCCCCAATACGATAAGGCGCAATGAGCAGTTCTTC.